The 7 T cell receptor beta chains reported below all come from one sample, sequenced in a study of molecular identifiers for immune sequencing clone quantification. TCRdb fed the PCR reads into MiXCR, producing one record per CDR3 protein. The sample lists over 600,000 distinct CDR3 sequences, just under 20% occurring once. Sequencing was carried out using naive CD8+ T cells from blood, with Jurkat cell RNA spiked in. Subset given: FACS-sorted CD8+CD4-CCR7+CD45RA+ naive T cells. The receptors originated from a human donor in good health. Some libraries in this study had Jurkat cell RNA spiked in.

CDR3 in DNA: TGTGCCAGCAGCGCAGAACTAGCGGGAGAGACCCAGTACTTC. Its protein product is CASSAELAGETQYF. The chain has TRBV7-2 and TRBJ2-5, with 9 bases fitting TRBD2. In germline, CDR1 is SGHTA, CDR2 FQGNSA. The CDR3 has 14 residues. J was trimmed by 4 bases and V by 5 bases; bases with no gene match: 5.

This clonotype was seen repeatedly, ten times or more. The V call is TRBV6-5, the J call TRBJ1-1, with D possibly matching TRBD1 (6 bases). Deletions cut 4 bases from V and 5 bases from J, with 23 bases between. Germline loops: CDR1 MNHEY, CDR2 SVGAGI. This CDR3 region has 17 residues. CDR3 sequence reads: CASSSLFLLGARTEAFF. CDR3 in DNA: TGTGCCAGCAGTTCATTGTTCCTTCTGGGGGCCCGGACTGAAGCTTTCTTT.

A remark on this clonotype: This sequence may be a read error, since a much larger clone differs from it by one base. The chain is built from TRBV5-1 and TRBJ2-3; D may be TRBD1 (5 bases). Near its end, the DNA agrees better with TRBJ1-5, so the J call may be wrong. This CDR3 contains 12 residues. Germline V gene data show CDR1 as SGHRS and CDR2 as YFSETQ. CDR3 sequence reads: CASRGVGDTQHF. The CDR3 nucleotides are TGCGCCAGCAGGGGGGTAGGAGATACGCAGCATTTT.

This chain connects TRBV4-1 to TRBJ2-1; 10 nucleotides align to TRBD1. Trimming cost V 7 bases and J 4 bases; bases outside gene matches: 4. From germline, CDR1 is MGHRA and CDR2 YSYEKL. The CDR3 runs to 14 residues. DNA of the CDR3: TGCGCCAGCACGCCGGGACAGGGGTACAATGAGCAGTTCTTC. Its translation: CASTPGQGYNEQFF.

About this clonotype: Just one base apart from a much larger clone, this may be a read error. V gene TRBV5-6 combines with J gene TRBJ1-4; no definite D call. The CDR3 spans 14 residues. The germline V gene has CDR1 SGHDT and CDR2 YYEEEE. The CDR3 protein is CASSLRTTNERLFF. CDR3 nucleotide sequence: TGTGCCAGCAGCTTGCGCACAACTAATGAAAGACTGTTTTTT.

This clonotype has a count of ten or more. The chain's CDR3 is CASSEEWTGSNQPQHF. The DNA of the CDR3 is TGTGCCAGCAGTGAAGAATGGACTGGTAGCAATCAGCCCCAGCATTTT. V gene TRBV2 combines with J gene TRBJ1-5; D not certain. From germline, CDR1 is SNHLY and CDR2 FYNNEI. V was shortened by 1 base and J by 0 bases, with 10 bases between the two germline ends. CDR3 size: 16 residues.

Of note for this clonotype: Its ends do not fully match the called genes, so a read error is possible. This rearrangement joins TRBV20-1 to TRBJ2-7; a possible D gene is TRBD2 (5 bases). Germline V gene sequence: CDR1 DFQATT, CDR2 SNEGSKA (reference sequence). The CDR3 is made up of 15 amino acids. The CDR3 sequence: CSARDLRGPYYDQYF. As DNA, the CDR3 is TGCAGTGCTAGAGATCTGCGCGGGCCTTACTACGATCAGTACTTC.